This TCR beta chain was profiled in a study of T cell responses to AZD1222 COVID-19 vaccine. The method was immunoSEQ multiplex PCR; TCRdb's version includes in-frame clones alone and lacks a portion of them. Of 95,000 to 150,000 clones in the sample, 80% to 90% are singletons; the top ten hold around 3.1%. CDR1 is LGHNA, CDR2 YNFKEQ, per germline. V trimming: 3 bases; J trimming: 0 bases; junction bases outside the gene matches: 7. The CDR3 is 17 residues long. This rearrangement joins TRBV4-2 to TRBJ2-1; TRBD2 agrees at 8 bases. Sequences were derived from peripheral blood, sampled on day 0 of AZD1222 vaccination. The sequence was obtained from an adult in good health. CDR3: CASSQAGGTYSYNEQFF. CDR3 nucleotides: TGTGCCAGCAGCCAGGCGGGGGGAACCTACTCCTACAATGAGCAGTTCTTC.